These 15 T cell receptor beta chains share one sample of origin, sequenced in a study of long-term antiretroviral therapy in people with HIV. Survey-level immunoSEQ v3.0 assays were run. Method: immunoSEQ multiplex PCR; TCRdb's copy keeps in-frame clones and lacks some. The sample has around 21,000 clones; more than 75% are singletons. The sample consisted of unsorted PBMCs, taken 2.3 years after starting antiretroviral therapy. The receptors were gathered from a man aged 55 to 70 with HIV.

V and J are TRBV5-1 and TRBJ2-1; TRBD2 matches 13 bases. The CDR3 loop spans 19 amino acids. Trimming at V came to 0 bases and at J to 4 bases, leaving 10 bases not matched to a gene. Germline values: CDR1 SGHRS, CDR2 YFSETQ. CDR3 DNA: TGCGCCAGCAGCTTGGGACTAGCGGGGGGCGACGGTGGATACAATGAGCAGTTCTTC. This gives the protein CASSLGLAGGDGGYNEQFF.

In DNA, the CDR3 is TGCGCCAGCAGCTTGGAATTGGGCCCGGGCCTTGGTAGCCCACAGTACTTC. Protein product: CASSLELGPGLGSPQYF. The rearrangement links TRBV5-1 to TRBJ2-7; D not certain. CDR1 is SGHRS and CDR2 is YFSETQ in the germline V gene. This CDR3 spans 17 amino acids. Trimming took 0 bases from V and 10 from J, leaving 26 bases between them.

The chain uses TRBV10-3 and TRBJ2-7, with D uncertain. Between the trimmed V and J ends, which lost 2 bases and 2 bases, there was a span of 4 bases. The CDR3 covers 12 residues. CDR1 and CDR2 (germline): ENHRY, SYGVKD. The CDR3 DNA sequence: TGTGCCATCAGTGAGACAGCCTACGAGCAGTACTTC. This codes for CAISETAYEQYF.

The CDR3 nucleotides are TGTGCCAGCAGTTACCAAAGCGGGGTCAATGAGCAGTTCTTC. Amino acid sequence: CASSYQSGVNEQFF. The chain is built from TRBV6-5 and TRBJ2-1; 7 bases map to TRBD2. This CDR3 is 14 amino acids long. Germline V gene sequence: CDR1 MNHEY, CDR2 SVGAGI. After removal of 2 bases from V and 6 bases from J, the junction contained 4 bases not matched to a gene.

This clone has more than one count but fewer than ten. J is TRBJ2-5 and V is TRBV11-3; perhaps TRBD2 as D (7 bases). In germline, CDR1 is SGHNT, CDR2 YENEEA. The CDR3 length is 14 residues. Trimming took off 5 bases at V and 4 bases at J, with 14 bases between the two ends. DNA of the CDR3: TGTGCCAGCAGCCGAGGGGGAGGGGCAGAGACCCAGTACTTC. This sequence encodes CASSRGGGAETQYF. Full variable domain (remainder filled in from reference TRBV11-3 and TRBJ2-5): EAGVVQSPRYKIIEKKQPVAFWCNPISGHNTLYWYLQNLGQGPELLIRYENEEAVDDSQLPKDRFSAERLKGVDSTLKIQPAELGDSAVYLCASSRGGGAETQYFGPGTRLLVL.

In its sample, this clone was seen once. The chain couples TRBV7-2 to TRBJ2-5; 9 nucleotides agree with TRBD2. V trimming: 5 bases; J trimming: 7 bases; junction bases outside the gene matches: 11. This CDR3 region has 15 residues. Germline CDR1 reads SGHTA; CDR2 reads FQGNSA. In DNA, the CDR3 is TGTGCCAGCAGCCCTACGGGACTAGCTACGGGGACCCAGTACTTC. Translating it yields CASSPTGLATGTQYF.

The V and J genes are TRBV5-1 and TRBJ2-7, with a tentative D call TRBD1 (6 bases). V was trimmed by 3 bases and J by 2 bases, leaving 15 bases between them. The germline gives CDR1 SGHRS, CDR2 YFSETQ. CDR3 length: 15 residues. In nucleotides, the CDR3 is TGCGCCAGCAGCTCGTTACAGGGTCAGGCCTACGAGCAGTACTTC. Residues: CASSSLQGQAYEQYF.

This clone was detected a few times. The chain has TRBV18 and TRBJ2-7, with 8 nucleotides matching TRBD1. This CDR3 region has 14 residues. Germline trimming cut 6 bases from V and 6 bases from J; bases unmatched to any gene: 10. Germline V gene lookup returns CDR1 KGHSH and CDR2 LQKENI. Here the CDR3 reads CASSHGQGGGEQYF. The CDR3 DNA reads as TGTGCCAGCTCGCACGGACAGGGTGGAGGCGAGCAGTACTTC.

V and J are TRBV12-5 and TRBJ2-5; either TRBD1 or TRBD2 may supply D (7 bases each). Germline assignment: CDR1 LGHNT and CDR2 FRNRAP. The V end was cut by 7 bases, the J end by 4 bases, with 16 bases between. CDR3 size: 14 residues. CDR3 sequence reads: CASAAGGGTETQYF. The CDR3 nucleotides read TGTGCTAGTGCCGCAGGGGGAGGGACAGAGACCCAGTACTTC. Complete variable domain (other parts from reference TRBV12-5 and TRBJ2-5): DARVTQTPRHKVTEMGQEVTMRCQPILGHNTVFWYRQTMMQGLELLAYFRNRAPLDDSGMPKDRFSAEMPDATLATLKIQPSEPRDSAVYFCASAAGGGTETQYFGPGTRLLVL.

The chain joins TRBV30 to TRBJ1-4; tentative D call: TRBD1 (5 bases). The CDR3 is 14 amino acids. V was trimmed by 3 bases and J by 7 bases, leaving 15 bases between them. Germline V gene sequence: CDR1 GTSNPN, CDR2 SVGIG (reference sequence). This chain's CDR3 is CAWSAVGTVEKLFF. Here the CDR3 DNA reads TGTGCCTGGAGCGCCGTGGGGACCGTTGAAAAACTGTTTTTT.

The rearrangement links TRBV27 to TRBJ2-5; 13 nucleotides align to TRBD2. Germline V CDR1 and CDR2: MNHEY, SMNVEV (reference sequence). The CDR3 is 15 amino acids. V shed 3 bases, J shed 5 bases, and the junction held 3 bases outside the gene matches. The CDR3 here is CASSLTSGGWETQYF. CDR3 sequence (DNA): TGTGCCAGCAGTTTGACTAGCGGGGGGTGGGAGACCCAGTACTTC.

This rearrangement joins TRBV2 to TRBJ2-2, with TRBD1 identical over 7 bases. The length of the CDR3 is 14 residues. The V segment lost 5 bases and the J segment 3 bases; nucleotides outside the gene matches: 3. Germline CDR1 reads SNHLY; CDR2 reads FYNNEI. The CDR3 DNA reads as TGTGCCAGCAGTTTCACAGGGGACACCGGGGAGCTGTTTTTT. Protein product: CASSFTGDTGELFF.

Only one count was recorded for this clone. The gene calls are TRBV18 and TRBJ2-5, with a weak D call TRBD2 (5 bases). Deletions cut 0 bases from V and 5 bases from J, with 13 bases between. The germline gives CDR1 KGHSH, CDR2 LQKENI. The CDR3 extends over 15 amino acids. CDR3 loop: CASSPPGIRKETQYF. DNA for the CDR3: TGTGCCAGCTCACCACCCGGGATTCGTAAGGAGACCCAGTACTTC.

This sequence joins TRBV4-3 and TRBJ1-2, with D possibly being TRBD1 (5 bases). CDR3 length: 15 residues. The germline gives CDR1 LGHNA, CDR2 YSLEER. V lost 3 bases to trimming and J lost 2 bases, with 13 bases between them. The CDR3 DNA reads TGCGCCAGCAGCCACGATATGGGGGAGAACTATGGCTACACCTTC. Protein product: CASSHDMGENYGYTF.

This clone was detected a few times. This chain connects TRBV5-1 to TRBJ1-2; D unresolved. The CDR3 totals 13 residues. The germline CDR1 and CDR2 sequences are SGHRS and YFSETQ. The V and J ends lost 0 bases and 0 bases respectively, with 3 bases between them. For the CDR3, the DNA is TGCGCCAGCAGCTTGGAAGCTAACTATGGCTACACCTTC. Translated: CASSLEANYGYTF.